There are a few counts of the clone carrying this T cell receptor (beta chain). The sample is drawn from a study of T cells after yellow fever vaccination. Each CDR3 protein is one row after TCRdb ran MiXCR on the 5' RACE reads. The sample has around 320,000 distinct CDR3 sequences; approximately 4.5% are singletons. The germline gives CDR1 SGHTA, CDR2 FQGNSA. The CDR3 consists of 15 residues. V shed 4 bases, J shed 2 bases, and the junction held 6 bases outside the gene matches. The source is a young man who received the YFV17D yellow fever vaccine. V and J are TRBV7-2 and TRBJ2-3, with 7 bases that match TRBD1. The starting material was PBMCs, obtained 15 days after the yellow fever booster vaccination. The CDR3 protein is CASSYQGGYTDTQYF. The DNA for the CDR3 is TGTGCCAGCAGCTACCAAGGGGGCTACACAGATACGCAGTATTTT.